A single sample gave rise to the 21 T cell receptor beta chains below, sequenced in a study of cytomegalovirus exposure and HLA in healthy donors. TCRdb keeps only in-frame clones here, not all; method: immunoSEQ multiplex PCR. The sample holds roughly 200,000 clones, more than 65% seen once. Sequencing was carried out using PBMCs. These receptors were collected from a woman younger than 35 in good health and CMV-seropositive.

This rearrangement joins TRBV6-1 to TRBJ1-2; weak D call: TRBD1 (6 bases). CDR3 length: 16 residues. The V gene lost 2 bases and the J gene lost 4 bases, with 17 bases spanning the gap. Germline CDR1 is MNHNS and CDR2 is SASEGT. The CDR3 bases are TGTGCCAGCAGTGAATCCGGCAGGGGTGGCGTCTATGGCTACACCTTC. This translates into CASSESGRGGVYGYTF.

The chain couples TRBV2 to TRBJ2-7; possible D gene TRBD1, 5 bases. In germline, CDR1 is SNHLY, CDR2 FYNNEI. The CDR3 loop spans 13 amino acids. V was trimmed by 6 bases and J by 6 bases, leaving 15 bases between them. The CDR3 sequence is CASRATELLEQYF. The CDR3 DNA reads TGTGCCAGCAGGGCGACAGAACTACTCGAGCAGTACTTC.

The V gene is TRBV4-3, the J gene TRBJ2-6; the D gene is possibly TRBD1 (7 bases). V was pared by 2 bases and J by 3 bases, with 14 bases between. The CDR3 covers 17 residues. The V gene's germline CDR1 is LGHNA and CDR2 YSLEER. The CDR3 DNA follows: TGCGCCAGCAGCCAATCCCACAGGGGAGGTGGGGCCAACGTCCTGACTTTC. As protein: CASSQSHRGGGANVLTF.

The chain recombines TRBV19 with TRBJ1-2; 7 bases align to TRBD1. J gave up 3 bases and V 7 bases, and 5 bases lay outside the gene matches. This CDR3 spans 13 amino acids. Germline lookup yields CDR1 LNHDA and CDR2 SQIVND (reference sequence). The CDR3 spells CASTRGDDYGYTF. CDR3 DNA: TGTGCCAGTACCAGGGGGGACGACTATGGCTACACCTTC.

This clone has just a few counts. V gene TRBV9 combines with J gene TRBJ2-7, with D perhaps TRBD2 (5 bases). The CDR3 has 13 amino acids. CDR1 is SGDLS, CDR2 YYNGEE, per germline. V gave up 0 bases and J gave up 6 bases, with 10 bases separating them. CDR3 DNA sequence: TGTGCCAGCAGCGTAGTTGCGGGTGGCGAGCAGTACTTC. This sequence encodes CASSVVAGGEQYF.

A word on this clone: At the DNA level, this CDR3 is encoded by other sequences in the same sample as well. The rearrangement links TRBV5-1 to TRBJ2-3, with 11 nucleotides matching TRBD2. Germline lookup yields CDR1 SGHRS and CDR2 YFSETQ. The J segment lost 2 bases and the V segment lost 4 bases, leaving 6 bases of the junction unmatched. The CDR3 covers 16 residues. The CDR3 spells CASSPMTSGVTDTQYF. As DNA, the CDR3 is TGCGCCAGCAGCCCGATGACTAGCGGGGTCACAGATACGCAGTATTTT. Supplemented by reference TRBV5-1 and TRBJ2-3, the full variable domain reads KAGVTQTPRYLIKTRGQQVTLSCSPISGHRSVSWYQQTPGQGLQFLFEYFSETQRNKGNFPGRFSGRQFSNSRSEMNVSTLELGDSALYLCASSPMTSGVTDTQYFGPGTRLTVL.

The chain employs TRBV27 and TRBJ2-7; weak D call: TRBD1 (5 bases). CDR1 and CDR2 (germline): MNHEY, SMNVEV (reference sequence). V was shortened by 5 bases and J by 3 bases, with 14 bases between the two germline ends. The CDR3 consists of 14 residues. CDR3 region: CASSPLTVNYEQYF. CDR3 in DNA: TGTGCCAGCAGTCCTCTGACAGTAAACTACGAGCAGTACTTC.

The rearrangement links TRBV6-1 to TRBJ2-1; a possible D gene is TRBD1 (6 bases). Germline-derived CDR1 and CDR2 are MNHNS and SASEGT. The CDR3 is 13 amino acids. V was trimmed by 2 bases and J by 8 bases, leaving 10 bases between them. CDR3 residues: CASSESRGYEQFF. The CDR3 bases are TGTGCCAGCAGTGAATCTAGGGGGTATGAGCAGTTCTTC.

The chain links TRBV9 to TRBJ2-2, with TRBD2 matching over 8 bases. The trim removed 0 bases at V and 2 bases at J, leaving 3 bases unmatched. The CDR3 covers 16 residues. Germline V lookup: CDR1 SGDLS, CDR2 YYNGEE. DNA for the CDR3: TGTGCCAGCAGCGTAGGGACTAGCTTAAACACCGGGGAGCTGTTTTTT. Amino acids: CASSVGTSLNTGELFF.

The chain combines TRBV7-2 with TRBJ2-7, with 15 bases identical to TRBD2. The CDR3 covers 14 residues. Germline CDR1 is SGHTA and CDR2 is FQGNSA. After removal of 8 bases from V and 3 bases from J, the junction contained 2 bases not matched to a gene. CDR3 coding DNA: TGTGCCAGCCGGACTAGCGGGGGGGTCTACGAGCAGTACTTC. Translation: CASRTSGGVYEQYF.

This clone was detected once. The genes are TRBV13 and TRBJ1-1; TRBD1 aligns across 9 bases. The CDR3 spans 14 residues. Per germline, CDR1 PRHDT and CDR2 FYEKMQ (reference sequence). The trim removed 5 bases at V and 7 bases at J, leaving 8 bases unmatched. The CDR3 reads CASSPDRGMSEAFF. The CDR3 DNA sequence: TGTGCCAGCAGCCCAGACAGGGGGATGAGTGAAGCTTTCTTT.

V is TRBV9 and J is TRBJ2-6; tentatively, D is TRBD2 (5 bases). The CDR3 totals 19 residues. The V end was cut by 0 bases, the J end by 0 bases, with 16 bases between. Germline CDR1 and CDR2: SGDLS and YYNGEE. The CDR3 region is CASSVALETKSSGANVLTF. Here the CDR3 DNA reads TGTGCCAGCAGCGTAGCGTTAGAGACTAAAAGCTCTGGGGCCAACGTCCTGACTTTC.

The chain recombines TRBV5-1 with TRBJ2-5; D possibly corresponds to TRBD2 (5 bases). The CDR3 length is 15 residues. Germline V CDR1 and CDR2: SGHRS, YFSETQ. V shed 4 bases and J shed 3 bases, with 16 bases lying between them. CDR3 protein: CASSPLRGNKETQYF. CDR3 bases: TGCGCCAGCAGCCCTCTCCGGGGTAACAAAGAGACCCAGTACTTC. The full variable domain, completed using reference TRBV5-1 and TRBJ2-5, is KAGVTQTPRYLIKTRGQQVTLSCSPISGHRSVSWYQQTPGQGLQFLFEYFSETQRNKGNFPGRFSGRQFSNSRSEMNVSTLELGDSALYLCASSPLRGNKETQYFGPGTRLLVL.

This clone has only one observation. V usage is TRBV6-5 and J usage is TRBJ1-2; possibly TRBD1 for D (5 bases). This CDR3 spans 11 amino acids. V was pared by 6 bases and J by 7 bases, with 9 bases between. In germline, CDR1 is MNHEY, CDR2 SVGAGI. CDR3 protein: CASRQGGGYTF. The CDR3 coding sequence is TGTGCCAGCAGGCAGGGTGGTGGCTACACCTTC.

This clone was seen more than once but under ten times. This chain connects TRBV27 to TRBJ1-6; the D gene is possibly TRBD1 (5 bases). Trimming pared 2 bases from V and 10 bases from J, leaving 9 bases between. The CDR3 spans 13 residues. Germline V gives CDR1 MNHEY, CDR2 SMNVEV (reference sequence). CDR3: CASSLEGVSPLHF. DNA for the CDR3: TGTGCCAGCAGTTTAGAAGGGGTATCACCCCTCCACTTT.

The rearrangement links TRBV4-3 to TRBJ1-3; D remains unclear. Germline CDR1 and CDR2: LGHNA and YSLEER. The CDR3 covers 16 residues. V gave up 1 base and J gave up 1 base, with 11 bases separating them. DNA of the CDR3: TGCGCCAGCAGCCAAGCCCTGGCGAGGTCTGGAAACACCATATATTTT. This translates into CASSQALARSGNTIYF.

CDR3 DNA: TGCGCCAGCAGCCAACTGACGGGGTCTTTCTACGAGCAGTACTTC. This sequence encodes CASSQLTGSFYEQYF. J is TRBJ2-7 and V is TRBV4-1, with D tentatively TRBD2 (5 bases). This CDR3 is 15 amino acids long. The V end lost 2 bases, the J end lost 3 bases, and 14 bases lay between the germline ends. Germline loops: CDR1 MGHRA, CDR2 YSYEKL.

This sequence joins TRBV4-1 and TRBJ2-5, with a tentative D call TRBD1 (5 bases). Looked up from germline, CDR1 is MGHRA and CDR2 is YSYEKL. This CDR3 is built from 14 residues. V lost 3 bases and J 5 bases, leaving 13 bases between the germline ends. CDR3 in DNA: TGCGCCAGCAGCCAGATTGTAGGGGTCGAGACCCAGTACTTC. As protein: CASSQIVGVETQYF.

This clone came up a few times. This chain uses TRBV19 with TRBJ1-1, with D perhaps matching TRBD1 (5 bases). The V end lost 3 bases, the J end lost 5 bases, and 13 bases lay between the germline ends. This CDR3 has 14 residues. The germline V gene encodes CDR1 LNHDA and CDR2 SQIVND (reference sequence). In DNA form, the CDR3 reads TGTGCCAGTAGTATGCAGGGTCCGAATACTGAAGCTTTCTTT. Amino acid sequence: CASSMQGPNTEAFF.

This clone was recorded only once. The chain recombines TRBV9 with TRBJ2-1; D perhaps matches TRBD2 (5 bases). Germline V lookup: CDR1 SGDLS, CDR2 YYNGEE. With 0 bases removed from V and 4 bases from J, the gap between germline ends came to 8 bases. This CDR3 has 14 amino acids. This chain's CDR3 is CASSVGLQYNEQFF. In nucleotides, the CDR3 is TGTGCCAGCAGCGTAGGACTACAGTACAATGAGCAGTTCTTC.

This clone has more than one count but fewer than ten. This chain uses TRBV11-2 with TRBJ1-1; D is undetermined. Germline-derived CDR1 and CDR2 are SGHAT and FQNNGV. This CDR3 comprises 13 residues. The V and J ends lost 3 bases and 2 bases respectively, with 7 bases between them. The CDR3 DNA is TGTGCCAGCAGCTTCTCAGATAACACTGAAGCTTTCTTT. Its protein is CASSFSDNTEAFF.